The next 30 T cell receptor beta chains were all read from a single sample in a study of post-analysis software for immune sequencing data. Built from TCR beta cDNA, the libraries had unique molecular identifiers in them. MiXCR, run by TCRdb on the PCR reads, gives a single entry per CDR3 protein. Seen here are hundreds of thousands of distinct CDR3 sequences, roughly 45% observed once, and the top ten hold roughly 1.7%. Study-level results: In patients, about 5 TRBV segments were more frequent than in controls, with TRBV5-6, TRBV5-1 and TRBV20-1 among them.

The antigens for these receptors are not known. The sequenced sample was blood. These receptors were collected from a girl aged 10 to 17 with multiple sclerosis.

This clonotype was counted only a few times. The rearrangement joins TRBV5-1 to TRBJ1-4; D is possibly TRBD1 (6 bases). The V end lost 1 base, the J end lost 8 bases, and 18 bases lay between the germline ends. The CDR3 runs 16 residues. CDR1 and CDR2 from the germline V gene are SGHRS and YFSETQ. The DNA for the CDR3 is TGCGCCAGCAGCTTGACGACAGGTTTCCGCCAAGAAAAACTGTTTTTT. Protein product: CASSLTTGFRQEKLFF.

The table lists this clonotype with a few counts. The chain joins TRBV6-1 to TRBJ2-5; 11 nucleotides line up with TRBD1. V dropped 8 bases and J dropped 7; count of bases not matched to a gene: 12. The CDR3 has 15 residues. CDR1 and CDR2 from the germline V gene are MNHNS and SASEGT. CDR3 sequence (DNA): TGTGCCAGCGGTGTGGACAGGGGGCTGGTGGGGACCCAGTACTTC. Amino acid sequence: CASGVDRGLVGTQYF.

The J gene is TRBJ1-1, the V gene TRBV7-9; D unclear. The length of the CDR3 is 15 residues. Trimming removed 5 bases from V and 5 bases from J, with 18 bases in between. CDR1 and CDR2 from the germline V gene are SEHNR and FQNEAQ (reference sequence). CDR3 in DNA: TGTGCCAGCAGCCCACGAGGCGGATTAGATACTGAAGCTTTCTTT. It codes for CASSPRGGLDTEAFF.

The DNA of the CDR3 is TGTGCCATCAGTGAGTCGAGACAGGGGGCCGAGCAGTACTTC. Translated, it gives CAISESRQGAEQYF. The chain is built from TRBV10-3 and TRBJ2-5, with 10 bases matching TRBD1. The better agreement between TRBJ2-7 and the DNA end casts doubt on the J call. Germline lookup yields CDR1 ENHRY and CDR2 SYGVKD. The CDR3 contains 14 residues.

The rearrangement joins TRBV10-1 to TRBJ1-1; D ambiguous. The germline V gene has CDR1 WNHNN and CDR2 SYGVQD (reference sequence). V gave up 8 bases and J gave up 3 bases, with 13 bases separating them. The CDR3 extends over 13 amino acids. The CDR3 region is CASSGEVDTEAFF. The CDR3 region has the DNA TGCGCCAGCTCCGGGGAGGTGGACACTGAAGCTTTCTTT.

A few counts support this clonotype. The J gene is TRBJ2-1, the V gene TRBV5-1; D may be TRBD1 (6 bases). CDR1 and CDR2 (germline): SGHRS, YFSETQ. This CDR3 has 15 residues. V gave up 1 base and J gave up 2 bases, with 10 bases separating them. The CDR3 loop is CASSLRTVPYNEQFF. CDR3 in DNA: TGCGCCAGCAGCTTGAGGACAGTTCCCTACAATGAGCAGTTCTTC.

In this sample, this clonotype turned up a few times. J is TRBJ2-5 and V is TRBV7-3; possibly TRBD1 for D (6 bases). Germline V gives CDR1 SGHTA, CDR2 FQGTGA. The CDR3 is 15 amino acids. The V and J ends lost 0 bases and 2 bases respectively, with 10 bases between them. CDR3 nucleotide sequence: TGTGCCAGCAGCTTAACCGGACAGATTCAAGAGACCCAGTACTTC. Its translation is CASSLTGQIQETQYF.

V usage is TRBV6-5 and J usage is TRBJ2-6, with 10 nucleotides matching TRBD1. Trimming took 0 bases from V and 4 from J; bases not matched to a gene: 9. CDR1 is MNHEY, CDR2 SVGAGI, per germline. This CDR3 contains 19 residues. CDR3 amino acids: CASSYSGQGSLKGANVLTF. The CDR3 nucleotides are TGTGCCAGCAGTTACTCGGGACAGGGGTCCCTTAAGGGGGCCAACGTCCTGACTTTC.

V usage is TRBV5-5 and J usage is TRBJ1-2, with TRBD1 as a possible D gene (5 bases). V was shortened by 3 bases and J by 1 base, with 7 bases between the two germline ends. Germline V lookup: CDR1 SGHKS, CDR2 YYEKEE (reference sequence). This CDR3 has 13 amino acids. CDR3 amino acids: CASSWDFNYGYTF. CDR3 DNA: TGTGCCAGCAGCTGGGACTTTAACTATGGCTACACCTTC.

The rearrangement uses TRBV5-1 and TRBJ2-1; D may be TRBD2 (5 bases). The V gene lost 4 bases and the J gene lost 4 bases, with 12 bases spanning the gap. The CDR3 has 14 residues. The germline gives CDR1 SGHRS, CDR2 YFSETQ. The CDR3 loop is CASSPGLVYNEQFF. As DNA, the CDR3 is TGCGCCAGCAGCCCCGGACTGGTTTACAATGAGCAGTTCTTC. Full variable domain (rest looked up from reference TRBV5-1 and TRBJ2-1): KAGVTQTPRYLIKTRGQQVTLSCSPISGHRSVSWYQQTPGQGLQFLFEYFSETQRNKGNFPGRFSGRQFSNSRSEMNVSTLELGDSALYLCASSPGLVYNEQFFGPGTRLTVL.

The chain combines TRBV20-1 with TRBJ2-7; 12 nucleotides match TRBD2. Per the germline V gene, CDR1 is DFQATT and CDR2 is SNEGSKA (reference sequence). This CDR3 comprises 15 residues. J gave up 6 bases and V 3 bases, and 9 bases lay outside the gene matches. The CDR3 bases are TGCAGTGCTAGTACTAGCGGGGGGCGAACCTGCGAGCAGTACTTC. Protein sequence: CSASTSGGRTCEQYF.

The chain carries TRBV7-3 and TRBJ2-3, with D possibly being TRBD1 (5 bases). Germline CDR1 is SGHTA and CDR2 is FQGTGA. The germline V and J ends were trimmed by 3 bases and 8 bases, with 15 bases remaining between them. CDR3 length: 14 amino acids. CDR3 coding DNA: TGTGCCAGCAGCTTTGTAGGGGTTGCAGGTACGCAGTATTTT. This codes for CASSFVGVAGTQYF. Together with reference TRBV7-3 and TRBJ2-3, the CDR3 gives the full variable domain: GAGVSQTPSNKVTEKGKYVELRCDPISGHTALYWYRQSLGQGPEFLIYFQGTGAADDSGLPNDRFFAVRPEGSVSTLKIQRTERGDSAVYLCASSFVGVAGTQYFGPGTRLTVL.

The chain couples TRBV20-1 to TRBJ2-5; 9 nucleotides align to TRBD2. Germline CDR1 and CDR2: DFQATT and SNEGSKA (reference sequence). This CDR3 region has 14 residues. With V trimmed by 0 bases and J by 11 bases, 10 bases remained unmatched. This CDR3 reads CSARDGTSYNEQYF. In DNA, the CDR3 is TGCAGTGCTAGAGATGGGACTAGCTACAATGAGCAGTACTTC.

The V call is TRBV7-8, the J call TRBJ1-5, with D maybe TRBD1 (5 bases). CDR1 is SGHVS, CDR2 FQNEAQ, per germline. V lost 3 bases and J lost 0, with 15 bases in between. CDR3 size: 17 residues. For the CDR3, the DNA is TGTGCCAGCAGCTTTCGCCCGCCAGGGATTAGCAATCAGCCCCAGCATTTT. Protein product: CASSFRPPGISNQPQHF.

This clonotype was counted only a few times. In DNA, the CDR3 is TGCGCCAGCAGCTTGGCCAGGGCGACATTCTTGAATGAGCAGTTCTTC. It translates to CASSLARATFLNEQFF. The V call is TRBV5-1, the J call TRBJ2-1; maybe TRBD1 (5 bases). The germline V gene encodes CDR1 SGHRS and CDR2 YFSETQ. V gave up 0 bases and J gave up 7 bases, with 17 bases separating them. The CDR3 is 16 residues long.

This clonotype occurred once. The rearrangement joins TRBV2 to TRBJ1-2, with a weak D call TRBD1 (6 bases). Trimming stripped 5 bases from V and 6 bases from J, with 13 bases between. CDR1 and CDR2 from the germline V gene are SNHLY and FYNNEI. The CDR3 loop spans 13 amino acids. As DNA, the CDR3 is TGTGCCAGCAGTCCGACGCAGGGGAATGGCTACACCTTC. It encodes CASSPTQGNGYTF.

This clonotype was seen only once. At one of its ends the junction is not consistent with the germline gene, which may arise from a read error. The V call is TRBV6-2 or TRBV6-3, the J call TRBJ2-5, with TRBD1 matching over 8 bases. The germline V gene encodes CDR1 MNHEY and CDR2 SVGEGT. The CDR3 is made up of 14 amino acids. CDR3: CASRPNRGMETQYF. The CDR3 nucleotides read TGTGCCAGCAGACCTAACAGGGGGATGGAGACCCAGTACTTT.

The CDR3 DNA reads as TGTGCCAGCACCGGCCGAGCCGCCTACGAGCAGTACTTC. This gives the protein CASTGRAAYEQYF. The chain employs TRBV5-6 and TRBJ2-7; D remains unclear. Trimming shortened V by 6 bases and J by 2 bases, and 12 bases separated the two germline ends. The CDR3 has 13 residues. In germline, CDR1 is SGHDT, CDR2 YYEEEE.

This clonotype was seen only once. The chain has TRBV29-1 and TRBJ2-3, with D tentatively TRBD1 or TRBD2 (6 bases each). This CDR3 spans 12 amino acids. Trimming shortened V by 4 bases and J by 5 bases, and 10 bases separated the two germline ends. CDR1 is SQVTM, CDR2 ANQGSEA, per germline. The CDR3 DNA reads TGCAGCGTTGGGGGGGCAGGAGATACGCAGTATTTT. Translated: CSVGGAGDTQYF.

V gene TRBV10-3 combines with J gene TRBJ2-3; TRBD1 matches at 9 bases. V shed 5 bases and J 1 base; nucleotides not matched to a gene: 7. Germline V gene sequence: CDR1 ENHRY, CDR2 SYGVKD. There are 16 residues in the CDR3. The CDR3 region has the DNA TGTGCCATCAGTCCAACGGACAGGGGCGGCACAGATACGCAGTATTTT. It yields the protein CAISPTDRGGTDTQYF.

In its sample, this clonotype was seen a few times. The V and J genes are TRBV4-2 and TRBJ2-7; D is perhaps TRBD2 (5 bases). Trimming left V 5 bases short and J 4 bases short, with 18 bases between. Germline-derived CDR1 and CDR2 are LGHNA and YNFKEQ. The CDR3 is made up of 15 amino acids. The CDR3 sequence: CASSDFPTTSYEQYF. For the CDR3, the DNA is TGTGCCAGCAGCGACTTCCCGACTACCTCGTACGAGCAGTACTTC.

The chain recombines TRBV6-1 with TRBJ2-4; D might be TRBD1 (7 bases). Trimming left V 7 bases short and J 8 bases short, with 18 bases between. From germline, CDR1 is MNHNS and CDR2 SASEGT. This CDR3 has 14 residues. The CDR3 here is CASTSRGVRDIQYF. For the CDR3, the DNA is TGTGCCAGCACAAGCAGGGGGGTAAGGGACATTCAGTACTTC.

This clonotype appeared a single time. V gene TRBV9 combines with J gene TRBJ2-7; TRBD1 matches at 10 bases. This CDR3 comprises 14 residues. The germline V gene encodes CDR1 SGDLS and CDR2 YYNGEE. Losses at the gene ends were 0 bases for V and 10 bases for J; bases not matched to a gene: 7. The CDR3 DNA sequence: TGTGCCAGCAGCGTAGCTGGGACAGGGGAGGCCCAGTACTTC. This sequence encodes CASSVAGTGEAQYF.

This clonotype occurred a few times. The genes are TRBV5-1 and TRBJ1-2; 8 nucleotides align to TRBD1. The CDR3 has 15 residues. Germline CDR1 and CDR2: SGHRS and YFSETQ. The junction had 10 bases not matched to a gene; V was cut back by 2 bases and J by 7 bases. The CDR3 region is CASSFGPRQGSGYTF. As DNA, the CDR3 is TGCGCCAGCAGCTTCGGGCCGAGACAGGGGTCTGGCTACACCTTC.

With respect to this clonotype: This may arise from a read error, as a much more abundant clone is one base away. The gene calls are TRBV10-3 and TRBJ2-1; D gene ambiguous. The germline V gene encodes CDR1 ENHRY and CDR2 SYGVKD. The CDR3 extends over 12 amino acids. Trimming cost V 2 bases and J 10 bases, with 9 bases left between them. CDR3 nucleotides: TGTGCCATCAGTGAGGGACCAGACGAGCAGTTCTTC. It translates to CAISEGPDEQFF.

This clonotype turned up a few times. This chain joins TRBV5-1 and TRBJ2-5; D is ambiguous. The CDR3 length is 15 residues. Germline V gene data show CDR1 as SGHRS and CDR2 as YFSETQ. Trimming cost V 4 bases and J 1 base, with 14 bases left between them. As DNA, the CDR3 is TGCGCCAGCAGCGTACGCCCCGGAATCCAAGAGACCCAGTACTTC. This sequence encodes CASSVRPGIQETQYF.

As concerns this clonotype: Relative to the germline gene, one junction end is altered; a read error may explain this. The chain couples TRBV7-2 to TRBJ1-2, with 10 nucleotides matching TRBD1. Per germline, CDR1 SGHTA and CDR2 FQGNSA. This CDR3 comprises 16 residues. CDR3 bases: TGCGCCAGCAGCCAAAACGGGACAGGGGTTTACTATGGCTACACCTTC. As protein: CASSQNGTGVYYGYTF.

This clonotype was observed once. The rearrangement uses TRBV20-1 and TRBJ2-1; D possibly corresponds to TRBD2 (7 bases). The J call is in doubt because the DNA end fits TRBJ2-7 better. The CDR3 consists of 14 residues. CDR1 is DFQATT and CDR2 is SNEGSKA in the germline V gene (reference sequence). The CDR3 is CSAEKRGGYNEQYF. In DNA form, the CDR3 reads TGCAGTGCGGAAAAGAGGGGGGGTTACAATGAGCAGTACTTC.

The rearrangement links TRBV20-1 to TRBJ2-5, with D maybe TRBD2 (6 bases). TRBJ2-7 matches the DNA end more closely, so the J call is doubtful. Germline CDR1 DFQATT, CDR2 SNEGSKA (reference sequence). This CDR3 has 13 residues. The CDR3 region has the DNA TGCAGTGCTAGTTTACTAGCTAGGCACGAGCAGTACTTC. Translating it yields CSASLLARHEQYF.

This clonotype was seen more than once but under ten times. This rearrangement joins TRBV10-1 to TRBJ2-1; D remains unclear. Trimming cost V 3 bases and J 4 bases, with 4 bases left between them. The CDR3 is made up of 12 amino acids. CDR1 is WNHNN, CDR2 SYGVQD, per germline (reference sequence). This CDR3 reads CASSESYNEQFF. CDR3 sequence (DNA): TGCGCCAGCAGTGAAAGTTACAATGAGCAGTTCTTC.